These T cell receptor beta chains were read from a single sample in a study of cytomegalovirus exposure and HLA in healthy donors. TCRdb's table, derived via immunoSEQ multiplex PCR, lists solely in-frame clones and lacks some. The listing records approximately 100,000 clones. Sequenced: PBMCs. The receptors shown here come from a man between 45 and 60 years old in good health and CMV-seronegative. The CDR3 runs from the conserved cysteine through the conserved F or W. A D gene is named only where the DNA matches it firmly.

V: TRBV5-1; D: .; J: TRBJ1-4; CDR3: CASSLTPTNEKLFF; DNA: TGCGCCAGCAGCCTGACTCCAACTAATGAAAAACTGTTTTTT
V: TRBV7-9; D: .; J: TRBJ1-1; CDR3: CASIGNAEAFF; DNA: TGTGCCAGCATCGGGAATGCTGAAGCTTTCTTT
V: TRBV19; D: .; J: TRBJ2-2; CDR3: CASSSHNTGELFF; DNA: TGTGCCAGTAGTTCACACAACACCGGGGAGCTGTTTTTT
V: TRBV12-5; D: TRBD1; J: TRBJ1-5; CDR3: CASGLGSTGGYQPQHF; DNA: TGTGCTAGTGGTTTGGGATCCACAGGGGGGTATCAGCCCCAGCATTTT
V: TRBV7-2; D: .; J: TRBJ1-1; CDR3: CASSFRSGGMVSEAFF; DNA: TGTGCCAGCAGCTTTAGATCGGGGGGCATGGTGTCTGAAGCTTTCTTT
V: TRBV4-3; D: .; J: TRBJ1-2; CDR3: CASSQERHPGVGYTF; DNA: TGCGCCAGCAGCCAAGAGCGACACCCCGGCGTTGGCTACACCTTC
V: TRBV19; D: TRBD1; J: TRBJ1-5; CDR3: CASSITGQTLTQPQHF; DNA: TGTGCCAGTAGTATCACGGGACAGACTTTGACTCAGCCCCAGCATTTT
V: TRBV2; D: .; J: TRBJ1-1; CDR3: CASSRANTEAFF; DNA: TGTGCCAGCAGCAGGGCGAACACTGAAGCTTTCTTT
V: TRBV6-5; D: .; J: TRBJ2-5; CDR3: CASSKTPGQQETQYF; DNA: TGTGCCAGCAGCAAGACACCGGGACAACAAGAGACCCAGTACTTC
V: TRBV6-5; D: .; J: TRBJ1-6; CDR3: CASSPLSGSNSPLHF; DNA: TGTGCCAGCAGTCCCCTAAGCGGGTCCAATTCACCCCTCCACTTT
V: TRBV12-5; D: .; J: TRBJ1-2; CDR3: CASALGGTITDGYTF; DNA: TGTGCTAGTGCTCTGGGGGGGACAATAACGGATGGCTACACCTTC
V: TRBV4-3; D: TRBD2; J: TRBJ2-5; CDR3: CASSQDLRAGGQETQYF; DNA: TGCGCCAGCAGCCAAGATCTGCGAGCGGGGGGGCAAGAGACCCAGTACTTC
V: TRBV20-1; D: .; J: TRBJ1-4; CDR3: CSAFRQEKLFF; DNA: TGCAGTGCTTTCAGACAGGAAAAACTGTTTTTT
V: TRBV7-6; D: .; J: TRBJ2-7; CDR3: CASSQRSTVSSYEQYF; DNA: TGTGCCAGCAGCCAACGCTCGACAGTCAGCTCCTACGAGCAGTACTTC
V: TRBV10-3; D: TRBD2; J: TRBJ2-7; CDR3: CAIRRGTSGRTSYEQYF; DNA: TGTGCCATCAGGAGGGGGACTAGCGGGAGGACATCCTACGAGCAGTACTTC
V: TRBV6-5; D: .; J: TRBJ1-2; CDR3: CASSLPGVDGYTF; DNA: TGTGCCAGCAGTTTGCCGGGAGTGGATGGCTACACCTTC
V: TRBV2; D: TRBD1; J: TRBJ1-5; CDR3: CASSERQGALNQPQHF; DNA: TGTGCCAGCAGTGAACGACAGGGGGCCCTTAATCAGCCCCAGCATTTT
V: TRBV7-7; D: TRBD2; J: TRBJ2-1; CDR3: CASSLVGAGGEQFF; DNA: TGTGCTAGCAGCTTAGTTGGGGCGGGGGGTGAGCAGTTCTTC
V: TRBV5-1; D: TRBD2; J: TRBJ2-2; CDR3: CAGRREDQGTGELFF; DNA: TGCGCCGGCCGCCGGGAGGACCAAGGCACCGGGGAGCTGTTTTTT
V: TRBV6-1; D: TRBD1; J: TRBJ1-2; CDR3: CASSERTGSYGYTF; DNA: TGTGCCAGCAGTGAACGGACAGGGTCCTATGGCTACACCTTC
V: TRBV19; D: .; J: TRBJ1-1; CDR3: CASSIGSRTEAFF; DNA: TGTGCCAGTAGTATTGGGAGTAGGACTGAAGCTTTCTTT
V: TRBV5-1; D: TRBD1; J: TRBJ2-2; CDR3: CASSGRGLDTGELFF; DNA: TGCGCCAGCAGCGGCAGGGGGTTAGACACCGGGGAGCTGTTTTTT
V: TRBV9; D: .; J: TRBJ2-2; CDR3: CASSGSGTGELFF; DNA: TGTGCCAGCAGCGGTAGCGGCACCGGGGAGCTGTTTTTT
V: TRBV19; D: .; J: TRBJ2-6; CDR3: CASNPVTGANVLTF; DNA: TGTGCCAGTAATCCCGTTACTGGGGCCAACGTCCTGACTTTC
V: TRBV6-6; D: .; J: TRBJ1-2; CDR3: CASSYYGGGYTF; DNA: TGTGCCAGCAGTTACTACGGGGGTGGCTACACCTTC
V: TRBV5-1; D: .; J: TRBJ2-3; CDR3: CASSLSGELTDTQYF; DNA: TGCGCCAGCAGCTTGTCGGGAGAACTCACAGATACGCAGTATTTT
V: TRBV10-3; D: .; J: TRBJ1-1; CDR3: CAISEWGNTEAFF; DNA: TGTGCCATCAGTGAGTGGGGCAACACTGAAGCTTTCTTT
V: TRBV10-1; D: TRBD1; J: TRBJ1-1; CDR3: CASRQGPNTEAFF; DNA: TGCGCCAGCAGACAGGGGCCTAACACTGAAGCTTTCTTT
V: TRBV7-2; D: .; J: TRBJ1-2; CDR3: CASSSSLGGQGGYTF; DNA: TGTGCCAGCAGCTCCTCGCTCGGGGGGCAGGGTGGCTACACCTTC
V: TRBV11-2; D: .; J: TRBJ2-2; CDR3: CASSLEWLAGTGELFF; DNA: TGTGCCAGCAGCTTAGAGTGGCTAGCCGGCACCGGGGAGCTGTTTTTT
V: TRBV6-5; D: TRBD1; J: TRBJ1-5; CDR3: CASSRDRGLKQPQHF; DNA: TGTGCCAGCTCTCGGGACAGGGGGCTAAAGCAGCCCCAGCATTTT
V: TRBV5-1; D: .; J: TRBJ1-1; CDR3: CASSLAVMNTEAFF; DNA: TGCGCCAGCAGCTTGGCAGTTATGAACACTGAAGCTTTCTTT